This passage covers 3 T cell receptor beta chains from one sample sequenced in a study of blood T cell repertoires in COVID-19. Clones were read by immunoSEQ multiplex PCR, and TCRdb kept only the in-frame ones, dropping some. The data contain around 300,000 clones, around 90% of them singletons. The sample taken for sequencing was peripheral blood. These receptors all stem from a woman in her twenties or thirties with COVID-19, enrolled during active disease.

The chain carries TRBV27 and TRBJ2-1; 9 bases line up with TRBD1. Germline V CDR1 and CDR2: MNHEY, SMNVEV (reference sequence). The CDR3 length is 16 residues. V dropped 5 bases and J dropped 4; count of bases not matched to a gene: 9. In nucleotides, the CDR3 is TGTGCCAGCAGTCTTACCGGGACAGGGAATTACAATGAGCAGTTCTTC. Amino acids: CASSLTGTGNYNEQFF.

The chain couples TRBV11-2 to TRBJ2-5, with a tentative D call TRBD2 (6 bases). Trimming removed 5 bases from V and 1 base from J, with 14 bases in between. Germline assignment: CDR1 SGHAT and CDR2 FQNNGV. The CDR3 is made up of 15 amino acids. CDR3: CASSPSGGTQETQYF. The CDR3 nucleotides are TGTGCCAGCAGCCCCTCCGGAGGGACCCAAGAGACCCAGTACTTC.

The V gene is TRBV29-1, the J gene TRBJ2-7; TRBD1 is a possible D gene (5 bases). The CDR3 is 14 residues long. Germline CDR1 and CDR2: SQVTM and ANQGSEA. V was clipped by 4 bases and J by 2 bases, with 15 bases between them. This CDR3 is CSVVSGQSTYEQYF. The CDR3 DNA reads TGCAGCGTTGTATCTGGACAAAGTACCTACGAGCAGTACTTC.